This T cell receptor (beta chain) was retrieved from a study of Tregs in tolerant kidney transplant recipients. About the study: Related graft donors supplied nonmyeloablative bone marrow transplants, and mixed chimerism was transient. Regarding the study as a whole: Activated donor B cell expansion appeared to reveal the most relevant donor-specific TCRbeta repertoire. Antigen-driven expansion was suggested because donor-specific Tregs expanded more than all Tregs in tolerant patients. The small number of patients limits these findings pending further validation.

Assay: immunoSEQ multiplex PCR; the TCRdb copy retains only in-frame clones and omits some. The sample lists over 60,000 clones; roughly 98% were seen once. Trimming took 0 bases from V and 2 from J; bases not matched to a gene: 0. The germline gives CDR1 KGHSH, CDR2 LQKENI. The CDR3 has 14 residues. Concerning this clone itself: The antigen is unknown.

The sequencing here drew on CD4+ T cells from blood, taken before the transplant. This sequence was found in a human donor who received a combined kidney and bone marrow transplant. The rearrangement uses TRBV18 and TRBJ2-7; 8 bases line up with TRBD1. The CDR3, as DNA: TGTGCCAGCTCACCACCGACAGGGGCCTACGAGCAGTACTTC. Translating gives CASSPPTGAYEQYF.